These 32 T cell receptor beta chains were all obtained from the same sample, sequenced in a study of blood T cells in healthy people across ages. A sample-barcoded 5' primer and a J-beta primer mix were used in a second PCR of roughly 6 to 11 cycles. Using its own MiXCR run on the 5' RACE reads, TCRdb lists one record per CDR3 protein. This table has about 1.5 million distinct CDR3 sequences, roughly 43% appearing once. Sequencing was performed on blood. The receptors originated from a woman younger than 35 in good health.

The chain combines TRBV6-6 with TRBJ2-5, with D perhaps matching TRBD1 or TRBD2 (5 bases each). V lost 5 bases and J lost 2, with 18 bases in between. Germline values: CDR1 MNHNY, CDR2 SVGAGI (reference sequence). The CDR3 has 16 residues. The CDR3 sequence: CASSTARGRAQETQYF. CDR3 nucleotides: TGTGCCAGCAGTACCGCCCGGGGCAGGGCTCAAGAGACCCAGTACTTC.

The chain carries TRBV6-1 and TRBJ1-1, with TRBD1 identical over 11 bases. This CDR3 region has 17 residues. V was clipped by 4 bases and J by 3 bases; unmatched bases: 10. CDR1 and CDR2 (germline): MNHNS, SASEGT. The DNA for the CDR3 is TGTGCCAGCAGTGGGTCCGGGACAGGGGGGAAGGACACTGAAGCTTTCTTT. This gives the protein CASSGSGTGGKDTEAFF.

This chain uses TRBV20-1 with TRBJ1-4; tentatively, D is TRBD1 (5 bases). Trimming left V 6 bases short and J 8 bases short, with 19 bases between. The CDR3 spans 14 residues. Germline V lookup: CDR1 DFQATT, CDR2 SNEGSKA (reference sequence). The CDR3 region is CSAERREKGEKLFF. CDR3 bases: TGCAGTGCAGAGAGGAGGGAAAAGGGGGAAAAACTGTTTTTT.

The CDR3 loop reads CSAFSGPGLSNEKLFF. The CDR3 DNA follows: TGCAGTGCGTTCTCCGGGCCCGGGCTCTCTAATGAAAAACTGTTTTTT. V and J are TRBV20-1 and TRBJ1-4; no reliable D call. Per the germline V gene, CDR1 is DFQATT and CDR2 is SNEGSKA (reference sequence). This CDR3 region has 16 residues. Trimming pared 6 bases from V and 3 bases from J, leaving 20 bases between.

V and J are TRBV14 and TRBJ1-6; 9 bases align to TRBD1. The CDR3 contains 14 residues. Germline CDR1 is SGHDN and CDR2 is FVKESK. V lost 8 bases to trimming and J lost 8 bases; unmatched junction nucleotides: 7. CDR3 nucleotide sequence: TGTGCCAGCCCCCACAGGGGGCCTGATTCACCCCTCCACTTT. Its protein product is CASPHRGPDSPLHF.

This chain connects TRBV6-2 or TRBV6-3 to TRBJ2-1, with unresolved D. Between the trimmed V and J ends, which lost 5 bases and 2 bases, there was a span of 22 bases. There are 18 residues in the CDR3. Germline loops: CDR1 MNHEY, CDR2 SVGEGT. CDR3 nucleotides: TGTGCCAGCAGTCAGATCTCCGGACGGATCACCGCCTACAATGAGCAGTTCTTC. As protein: CASSQISGRITAYNEQFF.

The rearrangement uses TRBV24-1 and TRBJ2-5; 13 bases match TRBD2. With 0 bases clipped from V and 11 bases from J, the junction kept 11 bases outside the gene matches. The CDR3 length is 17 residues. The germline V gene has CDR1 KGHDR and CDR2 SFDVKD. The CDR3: CATSDLRTSGSGDEQYF. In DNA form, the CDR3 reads TGTGCCACCAGTGATTTGAGGACTAGCGGGAGTGGGGATGAGCAGTACTTC.

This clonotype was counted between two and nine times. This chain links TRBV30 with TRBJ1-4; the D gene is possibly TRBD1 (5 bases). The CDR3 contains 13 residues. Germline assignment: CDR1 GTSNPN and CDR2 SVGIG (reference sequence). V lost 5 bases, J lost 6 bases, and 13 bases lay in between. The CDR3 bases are TGTGCCTGGCAAACGACAGTCTATGAAAAACTGTTTTTT. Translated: CAWQTTVYEKLFF. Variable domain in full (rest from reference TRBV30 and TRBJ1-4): SQTIHQWPATLVQPVGSPLSLECTVEGTSNPNLYWYRQAAGRGLQLLFYSVGIGQISSEVPQNLSASRPQDRQFILSSKKLLLSDSGFYLCAWQTTVYEKLFFGSGTQLSVL.

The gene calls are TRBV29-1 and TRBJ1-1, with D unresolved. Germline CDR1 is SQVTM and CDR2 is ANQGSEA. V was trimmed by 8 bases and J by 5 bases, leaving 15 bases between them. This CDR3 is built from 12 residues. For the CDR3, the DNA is TGCAGCTCCCAGGAGGGTCAGACTGAAGCTTTCTTT. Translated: CSSQEGQTEAFF. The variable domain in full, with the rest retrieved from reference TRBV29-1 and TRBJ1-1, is SAVISQKPSRDICQRGTSLTIQCQVDSQVTMMFWYRQQPGQSLTLIATANQGSEATYESGFVIDKFPISRPNLTFSTLTVSNMSPEDSSIYLCSSQEGQTEAFFGQGTRLTVV.

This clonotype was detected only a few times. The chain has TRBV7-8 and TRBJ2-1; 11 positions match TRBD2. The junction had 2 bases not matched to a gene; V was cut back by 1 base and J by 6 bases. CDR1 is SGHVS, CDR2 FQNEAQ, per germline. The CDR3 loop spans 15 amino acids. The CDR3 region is CASSLVLAGVNEQFF. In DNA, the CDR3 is TGTGCCAGCAGCTTAGTACTAGCGGGGGTCAATGAGCAGTTCTTC.

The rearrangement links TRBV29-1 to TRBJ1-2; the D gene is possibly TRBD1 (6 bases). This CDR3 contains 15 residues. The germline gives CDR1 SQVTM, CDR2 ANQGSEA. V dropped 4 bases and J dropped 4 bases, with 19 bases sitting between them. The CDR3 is CSVAGPTGLSYGYTF. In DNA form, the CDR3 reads TGCAGCGTTGCCGGCCCGACAGGACTGAGCTATGGCTACACCTTC.

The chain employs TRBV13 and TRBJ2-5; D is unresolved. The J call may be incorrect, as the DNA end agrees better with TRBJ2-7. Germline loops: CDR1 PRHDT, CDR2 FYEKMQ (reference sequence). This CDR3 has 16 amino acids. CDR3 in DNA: TGTGCCAGCAGCTCTTCTCTCACGGGTGCGCACTACGAGCAGTACTTC. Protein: CASSSSLTGAHYEQYF.

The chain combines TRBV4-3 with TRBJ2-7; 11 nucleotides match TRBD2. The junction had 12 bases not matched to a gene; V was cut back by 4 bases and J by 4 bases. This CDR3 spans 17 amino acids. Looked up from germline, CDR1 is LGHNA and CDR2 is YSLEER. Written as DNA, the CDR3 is TGCGCCAGCAGCCTAAACTGGGCTAGCGGGAGGTCGTACGAGCAGTACTTC. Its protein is CASSLNWASGRSYEQYF.

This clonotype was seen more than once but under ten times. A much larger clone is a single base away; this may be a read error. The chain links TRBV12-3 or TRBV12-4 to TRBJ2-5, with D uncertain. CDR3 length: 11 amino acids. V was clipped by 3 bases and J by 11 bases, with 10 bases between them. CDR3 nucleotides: TGTGCCAGCAGTTTTACCAATGAGCAGTACTTC. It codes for CASSFTNEQYF.

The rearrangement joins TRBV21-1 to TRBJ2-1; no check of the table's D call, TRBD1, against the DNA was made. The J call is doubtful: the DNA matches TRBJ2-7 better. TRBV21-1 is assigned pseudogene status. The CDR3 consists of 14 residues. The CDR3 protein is CASSKAPTGWEQYF. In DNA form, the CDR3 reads TGTGCCAGCAGCAAAGCTCCGACAGGATGGGAGCAGTACTTC.

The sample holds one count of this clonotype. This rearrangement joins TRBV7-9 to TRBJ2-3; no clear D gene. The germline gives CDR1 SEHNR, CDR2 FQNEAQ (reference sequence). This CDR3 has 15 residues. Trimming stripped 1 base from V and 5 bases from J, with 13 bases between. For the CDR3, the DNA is TGTGCCAGCAGCTTAGGACCCGGCAGGCTAGATACGCAGTATTTT. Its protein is CASSLGPGRLDTQYF. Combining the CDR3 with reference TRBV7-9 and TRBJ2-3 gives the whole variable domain DTGVSQNPRHKITKRGQNVTFRCDPISEHNRLYWYRQTLGQGPEFLTYFQNEAQLEKSRLLSDRFSAERPKGSFSTLEIQRTEQGDSAMYLCASSLGPGRLDTQYFGPGTRLTVL.

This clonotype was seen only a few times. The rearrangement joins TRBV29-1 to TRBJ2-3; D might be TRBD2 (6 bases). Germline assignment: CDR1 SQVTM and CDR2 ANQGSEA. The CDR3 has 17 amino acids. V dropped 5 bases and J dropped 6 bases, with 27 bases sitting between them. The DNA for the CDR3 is TGCAGCGTTCAAAAAACGGGAGCCCGATATAGTCTGGATACGCAGTATTTT. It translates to CSVQKTGARYSLDTQYF.

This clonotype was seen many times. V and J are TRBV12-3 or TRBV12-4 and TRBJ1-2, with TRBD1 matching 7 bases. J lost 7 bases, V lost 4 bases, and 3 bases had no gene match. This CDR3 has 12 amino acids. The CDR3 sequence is CASSSNRGGYTF. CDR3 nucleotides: TGTGCCAGCAGTTCGAACAGGGGTGGCTACACCTTC.

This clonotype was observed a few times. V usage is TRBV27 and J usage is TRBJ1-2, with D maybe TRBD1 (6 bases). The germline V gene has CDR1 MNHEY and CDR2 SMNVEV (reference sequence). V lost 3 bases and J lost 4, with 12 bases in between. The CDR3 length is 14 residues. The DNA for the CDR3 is TGTGCCAGCAGTTTTACAGGGTTGGGCTATGGCTACACCTTC. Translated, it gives CASSFTGLGYGYTF.

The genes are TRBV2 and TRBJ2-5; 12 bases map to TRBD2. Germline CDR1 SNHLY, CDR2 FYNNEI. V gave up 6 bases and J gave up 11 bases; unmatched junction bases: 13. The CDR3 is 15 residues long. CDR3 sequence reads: CASRTSGGAYNEQYF. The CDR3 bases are TGTGCCAGCAGGACTAGCGGGGGCGCATACAATGAGCAGTACTTC. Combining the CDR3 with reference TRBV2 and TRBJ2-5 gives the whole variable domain EPEVTQTPSHQVTQMGQEVILRCVPISNHLYFYWYRQILGQKVEFLVSFYNNEISEKSEIFDDQFSVERPDGSNFTLKIRSTKLEDSAMYFCASRTSGGAYNEQYFGPGTRLLVL.

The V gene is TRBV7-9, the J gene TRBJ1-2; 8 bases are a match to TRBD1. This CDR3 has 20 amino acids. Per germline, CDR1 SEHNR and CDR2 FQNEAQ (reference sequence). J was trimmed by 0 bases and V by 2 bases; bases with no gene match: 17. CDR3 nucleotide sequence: TGTGCCAGCAGCTTAAGTTGGTTGTGGGGACAGGAGACGCCTAACTATGGCTACACCTTC. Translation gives CASSLSWLWGQETPNYGYTF.

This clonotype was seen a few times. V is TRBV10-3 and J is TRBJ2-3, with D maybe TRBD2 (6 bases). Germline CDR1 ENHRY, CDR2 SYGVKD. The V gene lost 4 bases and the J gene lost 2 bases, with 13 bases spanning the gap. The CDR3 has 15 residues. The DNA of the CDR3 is TGTGCCATCAGTGGAAGTAGCGGCTTCACAGATACGCAGTATTTT. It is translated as CAISGSSGFTDTQYF.

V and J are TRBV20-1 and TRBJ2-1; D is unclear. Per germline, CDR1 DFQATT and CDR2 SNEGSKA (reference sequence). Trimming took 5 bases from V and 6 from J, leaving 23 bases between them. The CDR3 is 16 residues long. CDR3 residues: CSAPPARTPLSNEQFF. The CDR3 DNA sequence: TGCAGTGCTCCTCCGGCCCGCACCCCGCTTAGCAATGAGCAGTTCTTC.

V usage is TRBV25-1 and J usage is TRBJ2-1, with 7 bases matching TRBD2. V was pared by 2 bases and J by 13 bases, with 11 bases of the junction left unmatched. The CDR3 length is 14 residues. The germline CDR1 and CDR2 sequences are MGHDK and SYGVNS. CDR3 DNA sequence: TGTGCCAGCAGTGAAGGACGGGGGGAAGAGACCCAGTTCTTC. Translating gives CASSEGRGEETQFF.

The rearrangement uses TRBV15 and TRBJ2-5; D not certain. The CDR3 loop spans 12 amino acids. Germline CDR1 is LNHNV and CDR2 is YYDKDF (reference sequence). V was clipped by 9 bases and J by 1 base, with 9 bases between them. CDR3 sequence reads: CATTPGQETQYF. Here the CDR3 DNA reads TGTGCCACGACTCCCGGCCAAGAGACCCAGTACTTC.

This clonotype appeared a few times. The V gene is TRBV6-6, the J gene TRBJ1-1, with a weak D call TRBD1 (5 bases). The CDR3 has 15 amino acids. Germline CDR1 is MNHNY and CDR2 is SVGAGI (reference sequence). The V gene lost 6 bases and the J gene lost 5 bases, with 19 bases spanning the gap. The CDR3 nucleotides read TGTGCCAGCAGCAGGGCAGGGCGGGGTTGGACTGAAGCTTTCTTT. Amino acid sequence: CASSRAGRGWTEAFF.

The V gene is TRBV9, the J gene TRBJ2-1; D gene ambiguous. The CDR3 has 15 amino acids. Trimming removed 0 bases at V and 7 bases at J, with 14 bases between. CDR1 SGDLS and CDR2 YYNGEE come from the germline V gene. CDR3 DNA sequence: TGTGCCAGCAGCGTAGTGTCGGCCTTCGGGAATGAGCAGTTCTTC. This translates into CASSVVSAFGNEQFF.

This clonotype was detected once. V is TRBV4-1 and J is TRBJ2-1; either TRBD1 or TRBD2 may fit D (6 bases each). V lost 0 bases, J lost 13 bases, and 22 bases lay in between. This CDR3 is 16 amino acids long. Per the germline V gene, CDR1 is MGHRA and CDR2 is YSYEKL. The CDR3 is CASSQDRGGQYNGQFF. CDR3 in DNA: TGCGCCAGCAGCCAAGATCGAGGGGGGCAATACAATGGACAGTTCTTC.

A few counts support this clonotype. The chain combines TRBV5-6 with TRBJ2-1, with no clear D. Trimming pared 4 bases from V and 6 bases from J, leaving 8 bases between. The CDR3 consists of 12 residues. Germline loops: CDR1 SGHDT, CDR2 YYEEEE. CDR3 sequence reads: CASSRRRNEQFF. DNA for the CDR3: TGTGCCAGCAGCCGTCGGCGCAATGAGCAGTTCTTC.

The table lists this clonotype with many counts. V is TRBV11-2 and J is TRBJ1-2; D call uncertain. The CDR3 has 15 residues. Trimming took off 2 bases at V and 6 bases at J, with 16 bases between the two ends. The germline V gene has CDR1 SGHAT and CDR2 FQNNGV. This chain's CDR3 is CASSLSVQDRHGYTF. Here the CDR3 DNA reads TGTGCCAGCAGCTTATCTGTCCAGGATCGGCATGGCTACACCTTC.

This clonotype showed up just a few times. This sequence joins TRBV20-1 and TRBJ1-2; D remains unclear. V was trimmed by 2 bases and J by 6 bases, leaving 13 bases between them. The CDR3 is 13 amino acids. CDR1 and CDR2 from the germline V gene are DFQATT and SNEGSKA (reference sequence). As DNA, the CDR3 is TGCAGTGCTAGAAGGGCAACTAGGGATGGCTACACCTTC. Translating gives CSARRATRDGYTF.

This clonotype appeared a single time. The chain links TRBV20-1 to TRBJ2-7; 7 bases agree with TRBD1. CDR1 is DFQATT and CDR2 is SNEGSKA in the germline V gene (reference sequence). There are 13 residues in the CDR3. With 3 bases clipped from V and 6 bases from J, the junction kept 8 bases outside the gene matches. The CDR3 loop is CSARTPTGVEQYF. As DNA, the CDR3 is TGCAGTGCTAGGACCCCAACAGGGGTCGAGCAGTACTTC.